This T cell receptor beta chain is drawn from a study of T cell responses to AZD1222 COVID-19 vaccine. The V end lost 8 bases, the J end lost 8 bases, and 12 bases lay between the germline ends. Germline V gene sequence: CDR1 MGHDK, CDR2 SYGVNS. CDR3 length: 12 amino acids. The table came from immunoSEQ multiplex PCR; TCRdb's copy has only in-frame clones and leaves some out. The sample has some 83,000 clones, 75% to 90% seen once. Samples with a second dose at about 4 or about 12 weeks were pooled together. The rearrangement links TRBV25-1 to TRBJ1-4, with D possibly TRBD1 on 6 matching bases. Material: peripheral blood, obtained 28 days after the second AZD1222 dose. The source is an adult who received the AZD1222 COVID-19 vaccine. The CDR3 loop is CASGWDTEKLFF. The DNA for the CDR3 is TGTGCCAGCGGATGGGACACCGAAAAACTGTTTTTT.